The clone carrying this T cell receptor (beta chain) was seen at least ten times. The data derive from a study of T cells in Graves' hyperthyroidism and ophthalmopathy. This CDR3 spans 14 amino acids. V was clipped by 4 bases and J by 2 bases, with 10 bases between them. The germline CDR1 and CDR2 sequences are SEHNR and FQNEAQ (reference sequence). There were TCR beta CDR3 regions amplified from RNA transcripts. A set of HTBI primers served as the primers for a first-round RT-PCR of the TCR CDR3. MiXCR, run by TCRdb on the multiplex PCR reads, gives a single entry per CDR3 protein. The sample has around 700,000 distinct CDR3 sequences, under 20% seen once.

This sequence originates from a woman aged 50 to 60 with Graves' hyperthyroidism that later progressed to Graves' ophthalmopathy. V is TRBV7-9 and J is TRBJ2-3; D not certain. What was sequenced was blood. The CDR3 is CASSSRTDTDTQYF. CDR3 DNA: TGTGCCAGCAGCTCCAGGACGGACACAGATACGCAGTATTTT.